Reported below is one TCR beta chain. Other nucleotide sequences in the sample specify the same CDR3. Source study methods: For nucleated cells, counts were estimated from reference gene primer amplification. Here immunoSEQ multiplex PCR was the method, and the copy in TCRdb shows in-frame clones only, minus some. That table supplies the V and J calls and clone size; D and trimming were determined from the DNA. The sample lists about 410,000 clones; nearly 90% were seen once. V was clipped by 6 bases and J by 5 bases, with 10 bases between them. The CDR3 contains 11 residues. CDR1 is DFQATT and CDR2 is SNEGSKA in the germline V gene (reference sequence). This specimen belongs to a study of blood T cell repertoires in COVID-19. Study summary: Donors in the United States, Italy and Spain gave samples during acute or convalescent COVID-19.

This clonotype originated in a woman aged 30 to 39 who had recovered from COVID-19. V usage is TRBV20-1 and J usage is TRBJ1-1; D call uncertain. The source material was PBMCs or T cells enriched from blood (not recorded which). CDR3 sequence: CSAARGTEAFF. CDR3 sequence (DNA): TGCAGTGCCGCCCGCGGGACTGAAGCTTTCTTT.